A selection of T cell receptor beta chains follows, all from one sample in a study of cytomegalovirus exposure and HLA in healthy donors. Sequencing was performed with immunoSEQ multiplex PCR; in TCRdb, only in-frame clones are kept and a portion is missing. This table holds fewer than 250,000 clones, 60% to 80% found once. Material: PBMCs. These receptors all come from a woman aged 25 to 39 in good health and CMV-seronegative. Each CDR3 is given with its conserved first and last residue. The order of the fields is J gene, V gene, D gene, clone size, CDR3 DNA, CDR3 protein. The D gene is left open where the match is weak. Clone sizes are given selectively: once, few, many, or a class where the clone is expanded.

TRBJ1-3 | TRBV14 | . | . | TGTGCCAGCAGGACAGATGCCTCTGGAAACACCATATATTTT | CASRTDASGNTIYF
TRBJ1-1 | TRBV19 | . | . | TGTGCCACTGGCCACAGGGAAGGGCATGAAGCTTTCTTT | CATGHREGHEAFF
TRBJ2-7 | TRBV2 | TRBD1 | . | TGTGCCAGCAGTGCCGGGACAGGGCCCAACGAGCAGTACTTC | CASSAGTGPNEQYF
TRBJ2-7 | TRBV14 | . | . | TGTGCCAGCAGCCAATATCACGAGCAGTACTTC | CASSQYHEQYF
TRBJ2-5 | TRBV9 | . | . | TGTGCCAGCAGCGTAAGGGAAGCGGGCACGGGGCACCAAGAGACCCAGTACTTC | CASSVREAGTGHQETQYF
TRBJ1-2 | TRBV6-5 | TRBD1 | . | TGTGCCAGCAGTTACCTTGGACAGGGAGGTGGCTACACCTTC | CASSYLGQGGGYTF
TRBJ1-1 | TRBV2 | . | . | TGTGCCAGCAGTGTTTTTGCTGAGGCTTTCTTT | CASSVFAEAFF
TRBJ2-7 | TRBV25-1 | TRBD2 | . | TGTGCCAGCAGTGAATTCGGCGGGGGATACGAGCAGTACTTC | CASSEFGGGYEQYF
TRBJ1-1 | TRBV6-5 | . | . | TGTGCCAGTTCCCCTGGGGGGGCTGAAGCTTTCTTT | CASSPGGAEAFF
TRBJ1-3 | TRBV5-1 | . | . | TGCGCCAGCAGCTTGGGGCCAGGCTACGAGAACACCATATATTTT | CASSLGPGYENTIYF
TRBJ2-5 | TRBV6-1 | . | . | TGTGCCAGCAGAACACAGGGTTTTGAAGAGACCCAGTACTTC | CASRTQGFEETQYF
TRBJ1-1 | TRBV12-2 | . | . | TGTGCAAGTCGCGGAGAGGTAGGGGACAGTGAGAACACTGAAGCTTTCTTT | CASRGEVGDSENTEAFF
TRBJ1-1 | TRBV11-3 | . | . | TGTGCCAGCAGCTCTCAGGGGTTAGAAGCTTTCTTT | CASSSQGLEAFF
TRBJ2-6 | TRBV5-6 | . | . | TGTGCCAGCAGCCTTAGCCGCGTGGAGTCTGGGGCCAACGTCCTGACTTTC | CASSLSRVESGANVLTF
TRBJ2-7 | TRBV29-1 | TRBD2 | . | TGCAGCGTTGGCCCCAGCGGGGGGGGCCCCTACGAGCAGTACTTC | CSVGPSGGGPYEQYF
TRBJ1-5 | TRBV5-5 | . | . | TGTGCCAGCAGCTACTACAGGGATTATAGCAATCAGCCCCAGCATTTT | CASSYYRDYSNQPQHF
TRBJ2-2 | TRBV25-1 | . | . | TGTGCCAGCAGTGAATTCGGAGGGGGCGCTGGAACCGGGGAGCTGTTTTTT | CASSEFGGGAGTGELFF
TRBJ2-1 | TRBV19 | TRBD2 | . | TGTGCCACTTCCCGGGGGGATAGCTCCTACAATGAGCAGTTCTTC | CATSRGDSSYNEQFF
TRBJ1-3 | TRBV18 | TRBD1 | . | TGTGCCAGCTCACAGGGACAGCAGACCTCTGGAAACACCATATATTTT | CASSQGQQTSGNTIYF
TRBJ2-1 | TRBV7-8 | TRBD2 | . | TGTGCCAGCAGCTCCAGACTAGCGGGAGCGAATGAGCAGTTCTTC | CASSSRLAGANEQFF
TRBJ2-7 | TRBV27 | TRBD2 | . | TGTGCCAGCAGTTTACGGAGCGGGACGACGGCCGAGCAGTACTTC | CASSLRSGTTAEQYF
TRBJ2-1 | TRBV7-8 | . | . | TGTGCCAGCAGCTTAGGAACTCATGAGCAGTTCTTC | CASSLGTHEQFF
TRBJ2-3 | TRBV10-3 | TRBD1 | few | TGTGCCATCAGCTCAGGGGGCCTAGATACGCAGTATTTT | CAISSGGLDTQYF
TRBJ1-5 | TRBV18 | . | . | TGTGCCAGCTCACCACCAGGGGCATTCAATCAGCCCCAGCATTTT | CASSPPGAFNQPQHF
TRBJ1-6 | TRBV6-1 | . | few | TGTGCCAGCAGTGAAGGGAAGGGGGTCTCACCCCTCCACTTT | CASSEGKGVSPLHF
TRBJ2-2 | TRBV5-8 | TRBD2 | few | TGTGCCAGCAGCTTTGTGGCTAGCGGGAACACCGGGGAGCTGTTTTTT | CASSFVASGNTGELFF
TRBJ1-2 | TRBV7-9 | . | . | TGTGCCAGCAGCCGAAAGGTAAGGACTAGACAAGGCGGCTACACCTTC | CASSRKVRTRQGGYTF
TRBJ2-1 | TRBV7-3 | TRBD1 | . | TGTGCCAGCAGTTATACAGGGGGCGCCCACAATGAGCAGTTCTTC | CASSYTGGAHNEQFF
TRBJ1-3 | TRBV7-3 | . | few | TGTGCCAGCAGCGTACCAGGGAAGTCCTCTGGAAACACCATATATTTT | CASSVPGKSSGNTIYF
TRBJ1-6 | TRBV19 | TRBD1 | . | TGTGCCAGTAGTGTCACAGGGGGGATAGGGGATAATTCACCCCTCCACTTT | CASSVTGGIGDNSPLHF
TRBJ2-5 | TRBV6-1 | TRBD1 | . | TGTGCCAGCAGTGTAGAGGGACAGGGGGCGTGGGAGACCCAGTACTTC | CASSVEGQGAWETQYF
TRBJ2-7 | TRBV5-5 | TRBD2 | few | TGTGCCAGCAGGCCGACTAGCGGGGGCCTCTACGAGCAGTACTTC | CASRPTSGGLYEQYF
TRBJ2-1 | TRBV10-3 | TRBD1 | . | TGTGCCATCAGTGAGAACAGGGGAGAAGGGGAGCAGTTCTTC | CAISENRGEGEQFF
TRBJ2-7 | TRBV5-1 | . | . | TGCGCCAGCAGCTTCTCGGGTCCCTACGAGCAGTACTTC | CASSFSGPYEQYF
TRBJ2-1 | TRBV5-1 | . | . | TGCGCCAGCGGGTTACGGGCGGGGCCCAACGAGCAGTTCTTC | CASGLRAGPNEQFF
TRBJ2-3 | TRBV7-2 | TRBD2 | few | TGTGCCAGCTCCCTAGGGCGGGGGGGCACAGATACGCAGTATTTT | CASSLGRGGTDTQYF
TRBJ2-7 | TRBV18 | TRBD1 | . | TGTGCCAGCTCAAGGGGGACAGGGGGCCACGAGCAGTACTTC | CASSRGTGGHEQYF
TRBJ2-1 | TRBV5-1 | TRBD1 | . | TGCGCCAGCAGCTTGGGACAGGGTAATGAGCAGTTCTTC | CASSLGQGNEQFF
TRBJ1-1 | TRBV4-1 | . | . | TGCGCCAGCAGCCCCCGTCCGAACACTGAAGCTTTCTTT | CASSPRPNTEAFF
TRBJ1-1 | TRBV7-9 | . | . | TGTTCCAGCAGCCTTCAGGGGACGGGGAACACTGAAGCTTTCTTT | CSSSLQGTGNTEAFF
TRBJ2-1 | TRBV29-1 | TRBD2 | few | TGCAGCGTGGAGCGGAGCGGGAGGGCTGATGAGCAGTTCTTC | CSVERSGRADEQFF
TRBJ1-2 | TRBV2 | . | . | TGTGCCAGCAGCAGGGAACATGGCTACACCTTC | CASSREHGYTF
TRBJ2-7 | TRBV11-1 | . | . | TGTGCCAGCAGCTTAATAACAGAAAGGTTCAACGAGCAGTACTTC | CASSLITERFNEQYF